This T cell receptor beta chain came from a study of blood T cell repertoires in COVID-19. At the level of the study: Nucleic acid was either cDNA or gDNA, and it came from T cells, B-cell-depleted T cells, or PBMCs.

Study processing details: For nucleated cells, counts were estimated from reference gene primer amplification. Clones were sequenced by immunoSEQ multiplex PCR, and TCRdb holds only the in-frame ones, with some missing. Clone size and V and J calls were adopted from that table, with D and trimming inferred from the DNA. The sample has hundreds of thousands of clones; more than 75% are singletons. Trimming cost V 5 bases and J 7 bases; bases outside gene matches: 7. The CDR3 runs to 13 residues. CDR1 SGHAT and CDR2 FQNNGV come from the germline V gene. This clone was counted a few times. The V gene is TRBV11-2, the J gene TRBJ1-1; 7 nucleotides align to TRBD1. Sequencing was performed on peripheral blood. This clonotype was sampled from a woman aged 60-75 years with active or convalescent COVID-19. Here the CDR3 DNA reads TGTGCCAGCAGCACCCAGACAGGGAATGAAGCTTTCTTT. Translation: CASSTQTGNEAFF.